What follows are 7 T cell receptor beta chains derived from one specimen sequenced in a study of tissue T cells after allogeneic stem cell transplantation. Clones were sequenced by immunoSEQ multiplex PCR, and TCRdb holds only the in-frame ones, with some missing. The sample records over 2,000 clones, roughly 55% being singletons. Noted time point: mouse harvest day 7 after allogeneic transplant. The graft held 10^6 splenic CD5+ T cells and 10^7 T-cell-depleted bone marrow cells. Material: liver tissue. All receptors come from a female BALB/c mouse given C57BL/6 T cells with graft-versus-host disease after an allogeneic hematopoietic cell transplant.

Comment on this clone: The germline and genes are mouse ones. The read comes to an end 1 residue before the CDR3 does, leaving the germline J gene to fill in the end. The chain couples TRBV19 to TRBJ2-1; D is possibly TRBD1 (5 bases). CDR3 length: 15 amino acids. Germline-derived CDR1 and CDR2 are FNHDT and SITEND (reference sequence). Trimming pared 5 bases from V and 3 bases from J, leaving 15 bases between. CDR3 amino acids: CASSLSGFLYAEQFF. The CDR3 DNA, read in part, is TGTGCCAGCAGCCTTTCAGGGTTCCTCTATGCTGAGCAGTTC.

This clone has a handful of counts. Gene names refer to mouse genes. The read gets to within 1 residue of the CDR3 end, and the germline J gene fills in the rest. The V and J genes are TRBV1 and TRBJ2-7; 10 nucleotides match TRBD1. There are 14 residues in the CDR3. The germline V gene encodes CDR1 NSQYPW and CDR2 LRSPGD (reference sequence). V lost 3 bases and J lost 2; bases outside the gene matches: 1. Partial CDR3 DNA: TGCACCTGCAGTGCGGGGACAGGGGCCTATGAACAGTAC. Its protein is CTCSAGTGAYEQY. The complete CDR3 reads CTCSAGTGAYEQYF.

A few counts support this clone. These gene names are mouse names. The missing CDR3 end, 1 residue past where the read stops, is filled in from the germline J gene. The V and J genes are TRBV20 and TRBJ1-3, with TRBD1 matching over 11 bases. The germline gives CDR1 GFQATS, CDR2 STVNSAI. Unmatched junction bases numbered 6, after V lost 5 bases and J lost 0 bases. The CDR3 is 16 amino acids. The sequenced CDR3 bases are TGTGGTGCTGGACAGGGGGCGTCCCTTTCTGGAAATACGCTCTAT. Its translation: CGAGQGASLSGNTLY. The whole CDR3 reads CGAGQGASLSGNTLYF.

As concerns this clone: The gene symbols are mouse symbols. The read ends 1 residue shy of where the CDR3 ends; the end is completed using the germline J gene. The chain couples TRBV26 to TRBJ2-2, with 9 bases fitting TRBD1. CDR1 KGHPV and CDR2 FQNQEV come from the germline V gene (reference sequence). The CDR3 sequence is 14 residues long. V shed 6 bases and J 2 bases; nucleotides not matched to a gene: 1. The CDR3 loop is CASRGTGNTGQLYF. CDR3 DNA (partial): TGTGCCAGCAGAGGGACAGGGAACACCGGGCAGCTCTAC.

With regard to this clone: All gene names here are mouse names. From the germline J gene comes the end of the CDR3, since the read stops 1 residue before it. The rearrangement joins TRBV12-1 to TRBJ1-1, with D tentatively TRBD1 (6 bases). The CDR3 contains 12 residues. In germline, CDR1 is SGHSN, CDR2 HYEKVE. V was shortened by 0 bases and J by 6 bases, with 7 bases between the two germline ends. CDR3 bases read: TGTGCCAGCTCTCTCGGGGGCGCAGAAGTCTTC. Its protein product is CASSLGGAEVF. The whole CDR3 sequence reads CASSLGGAEVFF.

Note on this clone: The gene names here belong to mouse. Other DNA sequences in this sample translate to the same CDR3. This chain's CDR3 is CASSLSNSGNTLYF. The CDR3 bases that were read are TGTGCCAGCAGTCTGTCCAATTCTGGAAATACGCTCTAT. The V call is TRBV26, the J call TRBJ1-3, with D unclear. The read halts 1 residue ahead of the CDR3 end, with the missing end drawn from the germline J gene. CDR3 length: 14 amino acids. CDR1 KGHPV and CDR2 FQNQEV come from the germline V gene (reference sequence). V was clipped by 0 bases and J by 0 bases, with 3 bases between them.

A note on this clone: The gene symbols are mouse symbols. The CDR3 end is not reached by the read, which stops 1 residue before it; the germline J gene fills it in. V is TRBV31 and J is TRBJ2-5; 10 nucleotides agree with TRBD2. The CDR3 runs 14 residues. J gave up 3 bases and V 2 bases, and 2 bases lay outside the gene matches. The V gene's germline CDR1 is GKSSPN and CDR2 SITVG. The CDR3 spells CAWSWTGGQDTQYF. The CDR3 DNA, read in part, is TGTGCCTGGAGTTGGACTGGGGGTCAAGACACCCAGTAC.